The 20 T cell receptor beta chains below were found in one sample sequenced in a study of cytomegalovirus exposure and HLA in healthy donors. The primer mix had 60 Vbeta and 13 Jbeta primers. The repertoire was sequenced with immunoSEQ multiplex PCR; TCRdb's copy has only in-frame clones and lacks some. The sample yields tens of thousands of clones, roughly 77% seen once. Input material: PBMCs. The origin of the receptors is a woman in her forties in good health and CMV-seropositive.

The gene calls are TRBV7-9 and TRBJ2-7; 9 nucleotides align to TRBD2. CDR3 size: 14 residues. Germline V gives CDR1 SEHNR, CDR2 FQNEAQ (reference sequence). J lost 2 bases, V lost 8 bases, and 7 bases had no gene match. In DNA form, the CDR3 reads TGTGCCAGCTCACGGGAGCGGGGGGCCTACGAGCAGTACTTC. It codes for CASSRERGAYEQYF.

The J gene is TRBJ1-2, the V gene TRBV5-6; 9 bases fit TRBD1. The V and J ends lost 3 bases and 5 bases, in that order; junction bases with no gene match: 5. Per germline, CDR1 SGHDT and CDR2 YYEEEE. This CDR3 is 14 amino acids long. The CDR3 DNA reads as TGTGCCAGCAGCTCGGGACAGGGATCATATGGCTACACCTTC. Translated: CASSSGQGSYGYTF.

The chain combines TRBV5-1 with TRBJ1-2, with 8 nucleotides matching TRBD1. Germline values: CDR1 SGHRS, CDR2 YFSETQ. V was pared by 4 bases and J by 3 bases, with 11 bases of the junction left unmatched. The CDR3 spans 16 residues. CDR3 protein: CASSLRTGWEDYGYTF. DNA for the CDR3: TGCGCCAGCAGCCTCCGGACAGGGTGGGAGGACTATGGCTACACCTTC.

The rearrangement uses TRBV5-4 and TRBJ2-2, with 7 bases lining up with TRBD1. CDR1 is SGHNT, CDR2 YYREEE, per germline (reference sequence). The length of the CDR3 is 13 residues. J lost 5 bases, V lost 4 bases, and 2 bases had no gene match. In DNA, the CDR3 is TGTGCCAGCAGCGGGACAGTTACCGGGGAGCTGTTTTTT. It yields the protein CASSGTVTGELFF.

The table lists this clone with a few counts. The chain recombines TRBV9 with TRBJ2-3; 7 bases match TRBD2. CDR3 length: 16 residues. Germline V gene lookup returns CDR1 SGDLS and CDR2 YYNGEE. Germline trimming cut 0 bases from V and 4 bases from J; bases unmatched to any gene: 8. The CDR3 DNA reads TGTGCCAGCAGCGTAGGACGATTAGCGGGTGCAGATACGCAGTATTTT. This translates into CASSVGRLAGADTQYF.

This clone was recorded a few times. The rearrangement links TRBV6-1 to TRBJ1-2, with D possibly being TRBD1 (5 bases). There are 14 residues in the CDR3. Germline V gene data show CDR1 as MNHNS and CDR2 as SASEGT. V lost 1 base to trimming and J lost 4 bases, with 10 bases between them. This CDR3 is CASSEEEGPYGYTF. CDR3 DNA: TGTGCCAGCAGTGAAGAGGAGGGGCCCTATGGCTACACCTTC.

The chain uses TRBV19 and TRBJ1-1; TRBD1 agrees at 9 bases. This CDR3 region has 13 residues. The germline V gene encodes CDR1 LNHDA and CDR2 SQIVND (reference sequence). V gave up 2 bases and J gave up 10 bases; unmatched junction bases: 5. In DNA form, the CDR3 reads TGTGCCAGTAGTATAAGTAGGGACAGGGCAGCTTTCTTT. This sequence encodes CASSISRDRAAFF.

The chain uses TRBV28 and TRBJ1-4; D perhaps matches TRBD1 (5 bases). V gave up 7 bases and J gave up 0 bases, with 18 bases separating them. CDR1 is MDHEN and CDR2 is SYDVKM in the germline V gene. CDR3 length: 17 amino acids. The DNA for the CDR3 is TGTGCCAGCACCTCCCCGACTGGGGGGGCAACTAATGAAAAACTGTTTTTT. It is translated as CASTSPTGGATNEKLFF.

This clone occurred a few times. V is TRBV5-6 and J is TRBJ2-7, with a tentative D call TRBD2 (7 bases). Germline loops: CDR1 SGHDT, CDR2 YYEEEE. The CDR3 is made up of 15 amino acids. Between the trimmed V and J ends, which lost 3 bases and 3 bases, there was a span of 16 bases. CDR3 in DNA: TGTGCCAGCAGCTCTCTGGGGGGGGCGGACTACGAGCAGTACTTC. Translated, it gives CASSSLGGADYEQYF. Looking up the rest from reference TRBV5-6 and TRBJ2-7 gives the full variable domain: DAGVTQSPTHLIKTRGQQVTLRCSPKSGHDTVSWYQQALGQGPQFIFQYYEEEERQRGNFPDRFSGHQFPNYSSELNVNALLLGDSALYLCASSSLGGADYEQYFGPGTRLTVT.

V usage is TRBV27 and J usage is TRBJ1-4; D ambiguous. This CDR3 has 16 amino acids. From germline, CDR1 is MNHEY and CDR2 SMNVEV (reference sequence). The V and J ends lost 2 bases and 7 bases respectively, with 17 bases between them. This chain's CDR3 is CASSLVAGSPFEKLFF. The CDR3 nucleotides read TGTGCCAGCAGTTTAGTGGCCGGGAGCCCCTTTGAAAAACTGTTTTTT. Variable domain in full (rest from reference TRBV27 and TRBJ1-4): EAQVTQNPRYLITVTGKKLTVTCSQNMNHEYMSWYRQDPGLGLRQIYYSMNVEVTDKGDVPEGYKVSRKEKRNFPLILESPSPNQTSLYFCASSLVAGSPFEKLFFGSGTQLSVL.

The chain is built from TRBV7-9 and TRBJ2-7; D might be TRBD1 (6 bases). CDR3 size: 14 residues. Germline V gene data show CDR1 as SEHNR and CDR2 as FQNEAQ (reference sequence). Deletions cut 8 bases from V and 4 bases from J, with 18 bases between. The CDR3 DNA follows: TGTGCCAGCCTGCAGGGGAATGGCGCTTACGAGCAGTACTTC. It specifies CASLQGNGAYEQYF.

This chain joins TRBV5-6 and TRBJ2-4, with D perhaps matching TRBD1 (6 bases). This CDR3 spans 13 amino acids. Deletions cut 6 bases from V and 8 bases from J, with 15 bases between. The germline V gene encodes CDR1 SGHDT and CDR2 YYEEEE. CDR3 loop: CASTLTGRDIQYF. The DNA of the CDR3 is TGTGCCAGCACTCTGACAGGAAGGGACATTCAGTACTTC.

The rearrangement joins TRBV27 to TRBJ1-2; possibly TRBD1 for D (6 bases). V was shortened by 6 bases and J by 0 bases, with 11 bases between the two germline ends. There are 14 residues in the CDR3. Germline values: CDR1 MNHEY, CDR2 SMNVEV (reference sequence). The CDR3 DNA reads as TGTGCCAGCAGAAGGACAGCGACTAACTATGGCTACACCTTC. Its protein product is CASRRTATNYGYTF.

This clone was found a few times. The rearrangement joins TRBV21-1 to TRBJ2-2; the D call in the table, TRBD2, was not verified against the DNA. TRBV21-1 is tagged as a pseudogene. There are 15 residues in the CDR3. The DNA of the CDR3 is TGTGCCAGCAGCAAACTAGCGGTCGAAACCGGGGAGCTGTTTTTT. It codes for CASSKLAVETGELFF.

The rearrangement uses TRBV25-1 and TRBJ1-1, with 7 bases matching TRBD1. The V gene end was trimmed by 4 bases and the J gene end by 1 base; junction bases not matched to a gene: 3. Germline CDR1 reads MGHDK; CDR2 reads SYGVNS. This CDR3 has 14 residues. CDR3 residues: CASSGGQWNTEAFF. The DNA of the CDR3 is TGTGCCAGCAGTGGGGGACAGTGGAACACTGAAGCTTTCTTT. The whole variable domain, remainder taken from reference TRBV25-1 and TRBJ1-1, is EADIYQTPRYLVIGTGKKITLECSQTMGHDKMYWYQQDPGMELHLIHYSYGVNSTEKGDLSSESTVSRIRTEHFPLTLESARPSHTSQYLCASSGGQWNTEAFFGQGTRLTVV.

This chain links TRBV20-1 with TRBJ1-3; D is unclear. Germline values: CDR1 DFQATT, CDR2 SNEGSKA (reference sequence). This CDR3 spans 11 amino acids. Trimming stripped 5 bases from V and 6 bases from J, with 8 bases between. The CDR3 here is CSADIQNTIYF. As DNA, the CDR3 is TGCAGTGCTGACATTCAAAACACCATATATTTT.

The genes are TRBV10-3 and TRBJ2-7; TRBD1 agrees at 7 bases. The germline CDR1 and CDR2 sequences are ENHRY and SYGVKD. This CDR3 is 15 amino acids long. J was trimmed by 0 bases and V by 2 bases; bases with no gene match: 4. CDR3 in amino acids: CAISEGTAISYEQYF. The CDR3 DNA reads as TGTGCCATCAGTGAGGGGACAGCCATCTCCTACGAGCAGTACTTC.

The rearrangement joins TRBV19 to TRBJ2-7, with 7 positions matching TRBD2. The CDR3 sequence is 12 residues long. Germline lookup yields CDR1 LNHDA and CDR2 SQIVND (reference sequence). The V and J ends lost 3 bases and 6 bases, in that order; junction bases with no gene match: 2. The CDR3 protein is CASSMAGVEQYF. CDR3 sequence (DNA): TGTGCCAGTAGTATGGCGGGGGTCGAGCAGTACTTC.

The V gene is TRBV19, the J gene TRBJ1-1, with D possibly being TRBD1 (5 bases). CDR3 length: 15 residues. V was pared by 1 base and J by 5 bases, with 14 bases between. Germline V CDR1 and CDR2: LNHDA, SQIVND (reference sequence). In DNA form, the CDR3 reads TGTGCCAGTAGTATAGGGGCAGGGTCTTTTACTGAAGCTTTCTTT. It codes for CASSIGAGSFTEAFF.

This rearrangement joins TRBV2 to TRBJ1-5, with no clear D. The CDR3 is 12 amino acids. The germline gives CDR1 SNHLY, CDR2 FYNNEI. V was cut by 3 bases and J by 7 bases, with 7 bases left in between. Here the CDR3 DNA reads TGTGCCAGCAGTGAGGGAGGACAGCCCCAGCATTTT. It translates to CASSEGGQPQHF.